The 5 T cell receptor beta chains below come from one sample, sequenced in a study of blood T cell repertoires in COVID-19. The table came from immunoSEQ multiplex PCR; TCRdb's copy has only in-frame clones and leaves some out. The repertoire holds some 50,000 clones, around 86% seen once, with approximately 7.8% in the top ten. Sequencing was performed on peripheral blood. Source of these receptors: a man aged 50 or older with active COVID-19.

The rearrangement links TRBV18 to TRBJ2-7; D perhaps matches TRBD1 (5 bases). This CDR3 comprises 14 residues. Trimming stripped 4 bases from V and 0 bases from J, with 10 bases between. Germline V lookup: CDR1 KGHSH, CDR2 LQKENI. The CDR3 reads CASSLTGNSYEQYF. Written as DNA, the CDR3 is TGTGCCAGCTCACTTACAGGAAACTCCTACGAGCAGTACTTC.

The chain has TRBV30 and TRBJ2-5; the D gene is possibly TRBD2 (6 bases). V dropped 5 bases and J dropped 5 bases, with 21 bases sitting between them. The germline CDR1 and CDR2 sequences are GTSNPN and SVGIG (reference sequence). The CDR3 length is 15 residues. CDR3 amino acids: CAWGLLGLGTETQYF. In DNA, the CDR3 is TGTGCCTGGGGACTACTTGGCCTGGGCACGGAGACCCAGTACTTC.

The gene calls are TRBV25-1 and TRBJ1-1, with TRBD1 matching over 10 bases. CDR1 and CDR2 from the germline V gene are MGHDK and SYGVNS. CDR3 length: 12 amino acids. Losses at the gene ends were 9 bases for V and 7 bases for J; bases not matched to a gene: 5. DNA of the CDR3: TGTGCCAGTGGGACAGGGGCGAGTGAAGCTTTCTTT. This translates into CASGTGASEAFF.

The chain uses TRBV19 and TRBJ1-2, with 10 bases lining up with TRBD1. The V gene's germline CDR1 is LNHDA and CDR2 SQIVND (reference sequence). V trimming: 7 bases; J trimming: 3 bases; junction bases outside the gene matches: 11. The CDR3 is 16 residues long. This CDR3 reads CASTVTRGQGHYGYTF. In DNA, the CDR3 is TGTGCCAGTACCGTCACAAGGGGACAGGGGCACTATGGCTACACCTTC.

This clone was seen only once. This chain uses TRBV4-1 with TRBJ1-2; possible D gene TRBD1, 5 bases. Germline loops: CDR1 MGHRA, CDR2 YSYEKL. This CDR3 has 12 amino acids. V was clipped by 3 bases and J by 8 bases, with 10 bases between them. CDR3 coding DNA: TGCGCCAGCAGCCACGGGGGATCAGGCTACACCTTC. Its protein is CASSHGGSGYTF.